One sample yielded the 3 T cell receptor beta chains listed below, sequenced in a study of blood T cell repertoires in COVID-19. The method was immunoSEQ multiplex PCR; TCRdb's version includes in-frame clones alone and lacks a portion of them. The sample includes 250,000 to 300,000 clones, approximately 90% seen only once; the top ten take about 2.1%. The source material was PBMCs or T cells enriched from blood (not recorded which). All receptors come from a woman between 40 and 55 years old with acute COVID-19.

The rearrangement links TRBV28 to TRBJ2-7; a possible D gene is TRBD1 (6 bases). Germline V gives CDR1 MDHEN, CDR2 SYDVKM. The CDR3 has 13 amino acids. With 5 bases removed from V and 3 bases from J, the gap between germline ends came to 11 bases. The CDR3 loop reads CASSPGTLYEQYF. The CDR3 DNA sequence: TGTGCCAGCAGTCCCGGGACACTCTACGAGCAGTACTTC.

The V and J genes are TRBV27 and TRBJ1-2, with D unclear. Trimming removed 0 bases from V and 9 bases from J, with 14 bases in between. CDR1 is MNHEY and CDR2 is SMNVEV in the germline V gene (reference sequence). This CDR3 comprises 14 residues. The CDR3 spells CASSLSGEVNSYTF. CDR3 nucleotides: TGTGCCAGCAGTTTATCGGGCGAAGTTAATAGCTACACCTTC.

This rearrangement joins TRBV7-2 to TRBJ1-1, with TRBD1 matching 8 bases. V lost 5 bases to trimming and J lost 3 bases; unmatched junction nucleotides: 8. Germline CDR1 SGHTA, CDR2 FQGNSA. The CDR3 contains 15 residues. The CDR3 reads CASSPPDRGHTEAFF. CDR3 DNA: TGTGCCAGCAGCCCTCCAGACAGGGGACACACTGAAGCTTTCTTT.